This TCR beta chain is from a study of breast tumors, draining lymph nodes, adjacent tissues. In TCRdb, the multiplex PCR reads were re-called with MiXCR into one record per CDR3 protein. The data contain about 220,000 distinct CDR3 sequences, less than 45% of them singletons. Germline CDR1 and CDR2: MDHEN and SYDVKM. Losses at the gene ends were 11 bases for V and 9 bases for J; bases not matched to a gene: 13. CDR3 size: 13 residues. Breast cancer patients provided tissue from their axillary draining lymph nodes. The sequence derives from a female donor with breast cancer. Some clones in this sample may be carry-over from other donors' samples. The chain is built from TRBV28 and TRBJ2-7; 10 bases align to TRBD2. Specimen: axillary lymph node tissue. CDR3 protein: CAGSSGRPEGQYF. The CDR3 DNA follows: TGTGCCGGAAGTAGCGGGAGGCCGGAGGGGCAGTACTTC.